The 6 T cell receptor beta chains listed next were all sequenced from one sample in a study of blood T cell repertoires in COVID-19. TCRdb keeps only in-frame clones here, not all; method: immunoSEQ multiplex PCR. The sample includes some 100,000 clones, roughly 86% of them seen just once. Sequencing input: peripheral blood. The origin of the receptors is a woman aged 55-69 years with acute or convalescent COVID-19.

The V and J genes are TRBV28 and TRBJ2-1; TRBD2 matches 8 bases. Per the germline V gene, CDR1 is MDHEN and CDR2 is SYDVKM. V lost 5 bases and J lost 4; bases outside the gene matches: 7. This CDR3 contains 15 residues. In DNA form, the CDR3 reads TGTGCCAGCAGTCCTACCGGGACTAGATACAATGAGCAGTTCTTC. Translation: CASSPTGTRYNEQFF.

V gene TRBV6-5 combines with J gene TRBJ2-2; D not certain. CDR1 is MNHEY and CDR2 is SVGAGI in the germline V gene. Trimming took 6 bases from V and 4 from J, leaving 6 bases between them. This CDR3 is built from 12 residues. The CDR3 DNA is TGTGCCAGCAGAGACTCCACCGGGGAGCTGTTTTTT. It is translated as CASRDSTGELFF.

The CDR3 protein is CASMGSGRNYEQYV. CDR3 in DNA: TGTGCCAGCATGGGTAGCGGGCGTAACTACGAGCAGTACGTC. J is TRBJ2-7 and V is TRBV6-5, with 7 bases lining up with TRBD2. J lost 3 bases, V lost 7 bases, and 9 bases had no gene match. Germline CDR1 and CDR2: MNHEY and SVGAGI. CDR3 length: 14 residues.

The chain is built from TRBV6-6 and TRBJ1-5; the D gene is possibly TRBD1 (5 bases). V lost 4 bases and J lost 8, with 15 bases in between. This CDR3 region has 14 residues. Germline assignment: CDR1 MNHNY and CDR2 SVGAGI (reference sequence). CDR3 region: CASSFGGSEEPQHF. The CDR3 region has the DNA TGTGCCAGCAGTTTCGGGGGGTCCGAAGAGCCCCAGCATTTT.

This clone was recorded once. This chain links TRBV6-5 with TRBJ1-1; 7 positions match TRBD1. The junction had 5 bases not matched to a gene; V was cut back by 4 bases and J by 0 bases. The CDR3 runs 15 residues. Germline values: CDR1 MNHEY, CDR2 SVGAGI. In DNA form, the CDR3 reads TGTGCCAGCAGTTCGTGGGACAGCTTGAACACTGAAGCTTTCTTT. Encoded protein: CASSSWDSLNTEAFF.

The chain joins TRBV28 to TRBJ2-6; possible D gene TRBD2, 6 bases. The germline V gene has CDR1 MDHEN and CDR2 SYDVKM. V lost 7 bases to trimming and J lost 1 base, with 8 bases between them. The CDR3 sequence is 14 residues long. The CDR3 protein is CASNGGSGANVLTF. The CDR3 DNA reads TGTGCCAGCAATGGGGGGTCTGGGGCCAACGTCCTGACTTTC.